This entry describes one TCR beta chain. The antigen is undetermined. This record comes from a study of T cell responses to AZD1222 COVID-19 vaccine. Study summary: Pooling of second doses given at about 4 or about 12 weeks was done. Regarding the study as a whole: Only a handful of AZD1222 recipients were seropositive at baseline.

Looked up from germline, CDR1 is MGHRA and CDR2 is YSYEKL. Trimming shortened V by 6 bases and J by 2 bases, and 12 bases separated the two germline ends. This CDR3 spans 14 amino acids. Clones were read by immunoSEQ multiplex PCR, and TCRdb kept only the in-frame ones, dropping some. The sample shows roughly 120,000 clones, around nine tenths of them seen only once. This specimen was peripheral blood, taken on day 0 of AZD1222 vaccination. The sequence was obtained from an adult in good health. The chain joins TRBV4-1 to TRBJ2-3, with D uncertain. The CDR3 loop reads CASSSLGYTDTQYF. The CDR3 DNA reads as TGCGCCAGCAGTTCGTTGGGGTACACAGATACGCAGTATTTT.